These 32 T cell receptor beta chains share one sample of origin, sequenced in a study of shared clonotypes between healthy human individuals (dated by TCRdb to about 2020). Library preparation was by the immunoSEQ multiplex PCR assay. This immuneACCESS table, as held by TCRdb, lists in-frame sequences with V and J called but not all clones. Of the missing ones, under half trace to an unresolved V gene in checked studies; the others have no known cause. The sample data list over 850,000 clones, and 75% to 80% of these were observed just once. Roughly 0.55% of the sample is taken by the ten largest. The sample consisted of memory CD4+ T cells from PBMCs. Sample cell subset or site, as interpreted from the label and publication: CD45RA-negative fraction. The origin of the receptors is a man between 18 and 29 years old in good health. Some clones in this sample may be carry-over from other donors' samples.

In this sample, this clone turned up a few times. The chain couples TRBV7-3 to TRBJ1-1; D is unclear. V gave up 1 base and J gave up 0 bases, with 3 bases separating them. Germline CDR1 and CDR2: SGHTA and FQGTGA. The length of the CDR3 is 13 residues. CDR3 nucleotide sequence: TGTGCCAGCAGCTTAATGGTGAACACTGAAGCTTTCTTT. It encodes CASSLMVNTEAFF.

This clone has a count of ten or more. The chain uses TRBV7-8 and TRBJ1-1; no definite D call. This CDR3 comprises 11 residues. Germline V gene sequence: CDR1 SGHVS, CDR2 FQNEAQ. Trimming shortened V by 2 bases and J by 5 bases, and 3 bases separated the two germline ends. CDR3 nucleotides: TGTGCCAGCAGCTTAAAAACTGAAGCTTTCTTT. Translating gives CASSLKTEAFF.

The CDR3, as DNA: TGCGCCAGCAGCTTGGAGGGCGGGAGCTTCCAAGAGACCCAGTACTTC. Translating it yields CASSLEGGSFQETQYF. The chain recombines TRBV5-1 with TRBJ2-5; 7 nucleotides match TRBD2. This CDR3 spans 16 amino acids. V dropped 0 bases and J dropped 1; count of bases not matched to a gene: 6. The germline V gene encodes CDR1 SGHRS and CDR2 YFSETQ.

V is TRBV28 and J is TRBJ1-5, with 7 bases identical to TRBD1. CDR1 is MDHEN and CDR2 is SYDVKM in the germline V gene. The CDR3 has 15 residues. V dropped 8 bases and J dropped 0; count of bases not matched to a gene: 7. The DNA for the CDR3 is TGTGCCAGCCGGGACAGACTATATAGCAATCAGCCCCAGCATTTT. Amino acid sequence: CASRDRLYSNQPQHF. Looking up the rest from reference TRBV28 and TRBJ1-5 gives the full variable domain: DVKVTQSSRYLVKRTGEKVFLECVQDMDHENMFWYRQDPGLGLRLIYFSYDVKMKEKGDIPEGYSVSREKKERFSLILESASTNQTSMYLCASRDRLYSNQPQHFGDGTRLSIL.

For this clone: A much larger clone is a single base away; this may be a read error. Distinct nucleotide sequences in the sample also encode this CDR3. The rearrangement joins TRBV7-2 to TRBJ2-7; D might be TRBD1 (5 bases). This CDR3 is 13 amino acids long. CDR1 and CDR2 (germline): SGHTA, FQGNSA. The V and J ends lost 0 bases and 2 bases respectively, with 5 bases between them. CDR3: CASSLAGAYEQYF. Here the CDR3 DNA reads TGTGCCAGCAGCTTAGCAGGGGCCTACGAGCAGTACTTC.

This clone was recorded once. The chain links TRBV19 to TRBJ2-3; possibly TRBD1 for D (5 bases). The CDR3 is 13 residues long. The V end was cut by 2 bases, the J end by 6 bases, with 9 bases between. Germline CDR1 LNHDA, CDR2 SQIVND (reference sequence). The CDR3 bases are TGTGCCAGTAGTATATCCTCAGGGGATACGCAGTATTTT. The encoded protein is CASSISSGDTQYF.

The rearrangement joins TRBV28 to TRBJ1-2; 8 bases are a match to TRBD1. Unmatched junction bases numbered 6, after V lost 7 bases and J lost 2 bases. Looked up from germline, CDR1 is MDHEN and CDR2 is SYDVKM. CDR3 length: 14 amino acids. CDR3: CASKLGTGNYGYTF. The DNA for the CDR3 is TGTGCCAGCAAATTAGGGACAGGAAACTATGGCTACACCTTC.

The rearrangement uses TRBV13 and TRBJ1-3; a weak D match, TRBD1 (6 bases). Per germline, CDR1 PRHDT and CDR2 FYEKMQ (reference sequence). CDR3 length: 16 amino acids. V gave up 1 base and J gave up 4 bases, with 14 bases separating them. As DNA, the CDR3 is TGTGCCAGCAGCTTAGCTCCACAGGGTTACGGAAACACCATATATTTT. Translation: CASSLAPQGYGNTIYF. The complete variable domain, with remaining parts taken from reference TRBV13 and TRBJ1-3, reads AAGVIQSPRHLIKEKRETATLKCYPIPRHDTVYWYQQGPGQDPQFLISFYEKMQSDKGSIPDRFSAQQFSDYHSELNMSSLELGDSALYFCASSLAPQGYGNTIYFGEGSWLTVV.

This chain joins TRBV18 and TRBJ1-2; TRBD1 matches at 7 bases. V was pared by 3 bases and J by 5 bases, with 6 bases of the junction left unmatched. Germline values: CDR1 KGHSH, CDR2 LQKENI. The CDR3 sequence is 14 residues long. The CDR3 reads CASSPSTGSYGYTF. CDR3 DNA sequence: TGTGCCAGCTCACCTTCGACAGGGTCATATGGCTACACCTTC. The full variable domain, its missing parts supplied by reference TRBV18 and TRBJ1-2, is NAGVMQNPRHLVRRRGQEARLRCSPMKGHSHVYWYRQLPEEGLKFMVYLQKENIIDESGMPKERFSAEFPKEGPSILRIQQVVRGDSAAYFCASSPSTGSYGYTFGSGTRLTVV.

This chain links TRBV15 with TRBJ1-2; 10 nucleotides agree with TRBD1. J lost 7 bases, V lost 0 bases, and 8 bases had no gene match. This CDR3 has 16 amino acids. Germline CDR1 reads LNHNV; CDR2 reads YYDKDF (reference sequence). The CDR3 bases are TGTGCCACCAGCAGAGATGGTGCGGGGACAGGGGTTGGCTACACCTTC. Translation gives CATSRDGAGTGVGYTF.

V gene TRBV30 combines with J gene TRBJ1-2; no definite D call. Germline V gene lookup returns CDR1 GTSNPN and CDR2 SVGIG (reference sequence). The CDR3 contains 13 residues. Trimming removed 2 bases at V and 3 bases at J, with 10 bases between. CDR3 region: CAWSKDGYYGYTF. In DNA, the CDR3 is TGTGCCTGGAGTAAAGACGGATACTATGGCTACACCTTC.

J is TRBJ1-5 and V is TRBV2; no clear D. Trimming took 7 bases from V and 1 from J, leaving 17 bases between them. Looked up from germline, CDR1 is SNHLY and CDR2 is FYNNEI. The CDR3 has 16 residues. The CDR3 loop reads CASKPPGVQSNQPQHF. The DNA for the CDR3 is TGTGCCAGCAAACCCCCCGGGGTCCAAAGCAATCAGCCCCAGCATTTT.

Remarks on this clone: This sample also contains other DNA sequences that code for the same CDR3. This chain's CDR3 is CASSQVAGSNTGELFF. As DNA, the CDR3 is TGCGCCAGCAGCCAAGTAGCGGGGAGTAACACCGGGGAGCTGTTTTTT. V gene TRBV4-1 combines with J gene TRBJ2-2; 8 bases are a match to TRBD2. Germline V gene lookup returns CDR1 MGHRA and CDR2 YSYEKL. This CDR3 comprises 16 residues. V lost 1 base, J lost 2 bases, and 3 bases stayed unmatched.

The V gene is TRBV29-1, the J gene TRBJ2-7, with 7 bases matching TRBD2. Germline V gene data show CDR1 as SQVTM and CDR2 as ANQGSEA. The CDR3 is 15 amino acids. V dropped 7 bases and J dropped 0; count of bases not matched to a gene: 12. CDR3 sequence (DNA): TGCAGCGCCCACGATAGCGGGCACAGCTCCTACGAGCAGTACTTC. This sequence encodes CSAHDSGHSSYEQYF.

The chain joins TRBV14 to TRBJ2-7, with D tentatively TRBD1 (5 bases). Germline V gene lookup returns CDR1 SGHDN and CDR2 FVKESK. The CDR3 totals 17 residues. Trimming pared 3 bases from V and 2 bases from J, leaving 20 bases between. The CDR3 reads CASSHTQARRPPYEQYF. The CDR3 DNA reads TGTGCCAGCAGCCACACACAGGCGAGACGGCCTCCCTACGAGCAGTACTTC.

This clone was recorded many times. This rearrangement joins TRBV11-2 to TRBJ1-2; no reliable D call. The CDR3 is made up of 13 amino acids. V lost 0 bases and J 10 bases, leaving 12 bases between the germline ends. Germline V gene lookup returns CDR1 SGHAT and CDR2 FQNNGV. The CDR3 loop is CASSLDRPALYTF. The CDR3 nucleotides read TGTGCCAGCAGCTTAGATCGACCGGCCCTCTACACCTTC.

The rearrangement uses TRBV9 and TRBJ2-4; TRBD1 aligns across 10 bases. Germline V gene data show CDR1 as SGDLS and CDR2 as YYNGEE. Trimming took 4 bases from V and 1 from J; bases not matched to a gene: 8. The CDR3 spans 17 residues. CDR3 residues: CASSPYGTGAAKNIQYF. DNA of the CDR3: TGTGCCAGCAGCCCATACGGGACAGGGGCGGCCAAAAACATTCAGTACTTC. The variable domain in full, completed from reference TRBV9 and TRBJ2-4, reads DSGVTQTPKHLITATGQRVTLRCSPRSGDLSVYWYQQSLDQGLQFLIQYYNGEERAKGNILERFSAQQFPDLHSELNLSSLELGDSALYFCASSPYGTGAAKNIQYFGAGTRLSVL.

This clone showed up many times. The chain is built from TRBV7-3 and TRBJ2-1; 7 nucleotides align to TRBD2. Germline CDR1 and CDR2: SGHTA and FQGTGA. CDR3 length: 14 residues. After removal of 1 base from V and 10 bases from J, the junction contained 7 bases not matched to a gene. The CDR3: CASSLNPGAGEQFF. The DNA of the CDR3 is TGTGCCAGCAGCTTAAATCCGGGAGCGGGGGAGCAGTTCTTC.

In DNA form, the CDR3 reads TGTGCCAGCAGCCCAAGGCAGGGGCCGGGGGAGACCCAGTACTTC. This translates into CASSPRQGPGETQYF. The chain recombines TRBV5-4 with TRBJ2-5, with D perhaps TRBD1 (6 bases). V was clipped by 4 bases and J by 5 bases, with 18 bases between them. The CDR3 runs to 15 residues. Germline assignment: CDR1 SGHNT and CDR2 YYREEE (reference sequence).

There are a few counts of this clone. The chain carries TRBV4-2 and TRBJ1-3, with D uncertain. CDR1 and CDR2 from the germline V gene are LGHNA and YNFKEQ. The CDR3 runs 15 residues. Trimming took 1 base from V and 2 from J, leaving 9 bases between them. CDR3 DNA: TGTGCCAGCAGCCAAGTTCTCGGTGCTGGAAACACCATATATTTT. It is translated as CASSQVLGAGNTIYF.

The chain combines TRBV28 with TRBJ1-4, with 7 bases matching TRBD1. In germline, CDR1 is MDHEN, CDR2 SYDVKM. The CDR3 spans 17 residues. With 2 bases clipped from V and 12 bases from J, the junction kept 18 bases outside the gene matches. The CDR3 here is CASSLRVWSRGIDELFF. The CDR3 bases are TGTGCCAGCAGTTTACGGGTCTGGTCCAGGGGGATTGACGAACTGTTTTTT.

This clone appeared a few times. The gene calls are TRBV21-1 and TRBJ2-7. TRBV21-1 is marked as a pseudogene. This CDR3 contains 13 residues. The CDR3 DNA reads TGTGCCAGCAGCAACTACAACGAGTACCAGCAGTACTTC. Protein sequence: CASSNYNEYQQYF.

The CDR3 bases are TGTGCCAGCAGCCTCCAGGGTGGCGAAACCTACGAGCAGTACTTC. Protein product: CASSLQGGETYEQYF. The V gene is TRBV6-1, the J gene TRBJ2-7, with a weak D call TRBD1 (5 bases). Trimming cost V 6 bases and J 2 bases, with 17 bases left between them. The V gene's germline CDR1 is MNHNS and CDR2 SASEGT. This CDR3 is built from 15 residues.

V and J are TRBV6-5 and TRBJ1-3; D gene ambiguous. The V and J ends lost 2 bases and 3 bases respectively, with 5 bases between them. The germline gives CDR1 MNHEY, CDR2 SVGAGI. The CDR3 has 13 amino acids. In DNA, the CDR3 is TGTGCCAGCAGTTACGTTGGTGGAAACACCATATATTTT. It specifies CASSYVGGNTIYF.

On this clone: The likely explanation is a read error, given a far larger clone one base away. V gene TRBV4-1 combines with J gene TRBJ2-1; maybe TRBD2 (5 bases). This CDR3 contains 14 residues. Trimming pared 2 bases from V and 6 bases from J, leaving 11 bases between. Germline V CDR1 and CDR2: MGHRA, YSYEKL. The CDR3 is CASSQRLLANEQFF. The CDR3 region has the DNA TGCGCCAGCAGCCAAAGACTACTTGCCAATGAGCAGTTCTTC.

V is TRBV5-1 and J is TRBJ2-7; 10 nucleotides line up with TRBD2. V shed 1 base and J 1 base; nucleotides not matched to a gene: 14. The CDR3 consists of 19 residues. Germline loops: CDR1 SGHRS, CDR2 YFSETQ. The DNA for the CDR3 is TGCGCCAGCAGCTTGATGACAGCAGGGACTAGCGTGGAGTCCTACGAGCAGTACTTC. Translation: CASSLMTAGTSVESYEQYF.

Written as DNA, the CDR3 is TGTGCCAGCGGCAGGGCCGGCGACACCGGGGAGCTGTTTTTT. Protein: CASGRAGDTGELFF. The chain links TRBV28 to TRBJ2-2, with D possibly being TRBD1 (5 bases). V was cut by 8 bases and J by 3 bases, with 13 bases left in between. Germline-derived CDR1 and CDR2 are MDHEN and SYDVKM. CDR3 size: 14 residues.

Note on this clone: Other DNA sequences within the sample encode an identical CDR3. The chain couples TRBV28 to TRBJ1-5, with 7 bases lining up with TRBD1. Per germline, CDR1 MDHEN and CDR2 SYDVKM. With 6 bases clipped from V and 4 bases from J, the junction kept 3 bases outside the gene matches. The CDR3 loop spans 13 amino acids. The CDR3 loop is CASRGQENQPQHF. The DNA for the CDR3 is TGTGCCAGCAGAGGACAGGAGAATCAGCCCCAGCATTTT.

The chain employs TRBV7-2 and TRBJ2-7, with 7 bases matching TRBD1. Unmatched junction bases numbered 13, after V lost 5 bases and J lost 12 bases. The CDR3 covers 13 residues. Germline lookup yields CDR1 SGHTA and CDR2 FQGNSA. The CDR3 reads CASSPQGLESRYF. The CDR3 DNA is TGTGCCAGCAGCCCACAGGGGTTGGAGTCCCGGTACTTC.

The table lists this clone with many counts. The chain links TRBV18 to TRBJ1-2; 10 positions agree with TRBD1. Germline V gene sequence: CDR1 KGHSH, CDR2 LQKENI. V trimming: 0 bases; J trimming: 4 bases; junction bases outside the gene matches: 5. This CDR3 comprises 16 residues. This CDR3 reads CASSPPVRTGGYGYTF. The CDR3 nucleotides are TGTGCCAGCTCACCACCGGTTAGGACAGGGGGCTATGGCTACACCTTC.

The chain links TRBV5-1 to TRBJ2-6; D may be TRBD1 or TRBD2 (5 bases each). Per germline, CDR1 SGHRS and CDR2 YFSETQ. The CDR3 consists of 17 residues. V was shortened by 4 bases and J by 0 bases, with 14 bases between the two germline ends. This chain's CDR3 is CASSPGPSSSGANVLTF. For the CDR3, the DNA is TGCGCCAGCAGCCCGGGACCCTCAAGCTCTGGGGCCAACGTCCTGACTTTC.

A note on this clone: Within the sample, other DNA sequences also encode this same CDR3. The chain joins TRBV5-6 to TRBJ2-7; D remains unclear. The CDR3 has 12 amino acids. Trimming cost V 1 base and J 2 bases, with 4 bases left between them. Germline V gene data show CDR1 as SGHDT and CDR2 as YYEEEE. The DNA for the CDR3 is TGTGCCAGCAGCTTGACGACCTACGAGCAGTACTTC. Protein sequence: CASSLTTYEQYF. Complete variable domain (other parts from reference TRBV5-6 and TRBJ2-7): DAGVTQSPTHLIKTRGQQVTLRCSPKSGHDTVSWYQQALGQGPQFIFQYYEEEERQRGNFPDRFSGHQFPNYSSELNVNALLLGDSALYLCASSLTTYEQYFGPGTRLTVT.